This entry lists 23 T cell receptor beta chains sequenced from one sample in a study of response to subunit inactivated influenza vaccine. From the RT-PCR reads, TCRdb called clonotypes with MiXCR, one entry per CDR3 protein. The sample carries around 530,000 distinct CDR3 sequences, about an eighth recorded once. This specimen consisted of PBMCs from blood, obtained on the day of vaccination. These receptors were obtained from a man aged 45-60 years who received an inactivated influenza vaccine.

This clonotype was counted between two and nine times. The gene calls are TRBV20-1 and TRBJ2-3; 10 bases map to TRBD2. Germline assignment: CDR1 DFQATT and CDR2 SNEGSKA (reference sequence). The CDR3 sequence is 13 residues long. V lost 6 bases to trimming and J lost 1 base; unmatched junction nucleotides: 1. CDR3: CSAGTSGTDTQYF. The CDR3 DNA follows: TGCAGTGCAGGGACTAGCGGCACAGATACGCAGTATTTT.

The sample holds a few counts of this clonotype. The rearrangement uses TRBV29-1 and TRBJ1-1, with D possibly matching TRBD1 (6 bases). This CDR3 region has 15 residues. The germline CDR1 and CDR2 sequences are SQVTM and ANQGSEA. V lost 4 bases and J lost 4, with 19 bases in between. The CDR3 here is CSVGALKGGSTEAFF. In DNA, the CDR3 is TGCAGCGTTGGAGCGCTCAAAGGGGGTAGCACTGAAGCTTTCTTT.

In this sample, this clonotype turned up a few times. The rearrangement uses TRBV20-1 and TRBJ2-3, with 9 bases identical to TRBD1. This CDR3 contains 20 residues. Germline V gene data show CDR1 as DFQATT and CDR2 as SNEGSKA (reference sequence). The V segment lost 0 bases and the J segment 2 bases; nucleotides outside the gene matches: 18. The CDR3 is CSARDITGGRGLYNTDTQYF. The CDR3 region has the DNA TGCAGTGCTAGAGATATCACAGGGGGCAGGGGGCTCTATAACACAGATACGCAGTATTTT.

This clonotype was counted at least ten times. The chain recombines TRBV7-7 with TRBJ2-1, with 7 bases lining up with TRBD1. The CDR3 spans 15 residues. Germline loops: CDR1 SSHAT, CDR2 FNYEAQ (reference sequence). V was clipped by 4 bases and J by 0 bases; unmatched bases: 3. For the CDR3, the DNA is TGTGCCAGCAGCTCGGGACAGTCCTCCTACAATGAGCAGTTCTTC. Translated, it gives CASSSGQSSYNEQFF.

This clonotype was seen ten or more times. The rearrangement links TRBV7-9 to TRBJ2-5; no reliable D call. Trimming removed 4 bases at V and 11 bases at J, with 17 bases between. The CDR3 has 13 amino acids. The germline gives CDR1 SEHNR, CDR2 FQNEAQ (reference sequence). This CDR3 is CASSSSRTLNQYF. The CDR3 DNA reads TGTGCCAGCAGCTCCTCCCGGACCCTAAATCAGTACTTC.

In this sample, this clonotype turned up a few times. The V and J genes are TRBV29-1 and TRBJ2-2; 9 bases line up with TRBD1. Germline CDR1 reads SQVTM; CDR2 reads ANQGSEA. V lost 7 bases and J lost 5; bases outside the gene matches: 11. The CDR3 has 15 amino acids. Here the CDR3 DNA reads TGCAGCGCAACTTTCCGGGACAGGGCTACCGGGGAGCTGTTTTTT. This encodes CSATFRDRATGELFF.

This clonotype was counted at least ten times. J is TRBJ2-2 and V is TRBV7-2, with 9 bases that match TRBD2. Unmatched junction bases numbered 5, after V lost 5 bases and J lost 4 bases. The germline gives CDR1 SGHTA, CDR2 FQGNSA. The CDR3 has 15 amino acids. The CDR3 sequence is CASSNLAGFTGELFF. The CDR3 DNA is TGTGCCAGCAGCAACCTAGCGGGGTTCACCGGGGAGCTGTTTTTT.

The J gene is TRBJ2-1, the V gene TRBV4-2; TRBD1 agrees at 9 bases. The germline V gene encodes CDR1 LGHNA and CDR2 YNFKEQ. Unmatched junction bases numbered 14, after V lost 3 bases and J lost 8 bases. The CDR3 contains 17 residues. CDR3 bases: TGTGCCAGCAGCCACAACTCCCGGGACAGGGAATTCGATGAGCAGTTCTTC. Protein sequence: CASSHNSRDREFDEQFF.

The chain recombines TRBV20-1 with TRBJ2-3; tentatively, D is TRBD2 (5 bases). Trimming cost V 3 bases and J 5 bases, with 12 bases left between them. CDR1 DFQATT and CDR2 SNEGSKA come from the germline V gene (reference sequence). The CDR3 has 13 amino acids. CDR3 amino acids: CSASHLLEDTQYF. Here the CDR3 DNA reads TGCAGTGCTAGTCACCTACTAGAAGATACGCAGTATTTT.

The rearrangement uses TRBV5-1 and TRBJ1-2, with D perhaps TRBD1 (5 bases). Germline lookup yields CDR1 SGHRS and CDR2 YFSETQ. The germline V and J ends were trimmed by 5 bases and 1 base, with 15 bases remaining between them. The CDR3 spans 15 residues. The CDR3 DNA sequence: TGCGCCAGCAGTTGGGGGGGTATGGATAACTATGGCTACACCTTC. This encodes CASSWGGMDNYGYTF.

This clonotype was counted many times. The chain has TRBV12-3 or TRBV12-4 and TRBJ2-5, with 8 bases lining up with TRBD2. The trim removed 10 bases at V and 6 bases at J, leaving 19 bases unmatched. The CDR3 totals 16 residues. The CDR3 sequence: CATSGSGEVGSKTQYF. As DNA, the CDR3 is TGTGCCACTAGCGGTAGCGGGGAGGTTGGCTCCAAGACCCAGTACTTC.

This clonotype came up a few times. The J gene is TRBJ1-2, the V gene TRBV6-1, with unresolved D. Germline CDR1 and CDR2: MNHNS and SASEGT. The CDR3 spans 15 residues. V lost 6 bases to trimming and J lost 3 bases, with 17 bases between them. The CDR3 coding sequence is TGTGCCAGCAGCCCCTCCGCGGGCCTCCACTATGGCTACACCTTC. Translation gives CASSPSAGLHYGYTF.

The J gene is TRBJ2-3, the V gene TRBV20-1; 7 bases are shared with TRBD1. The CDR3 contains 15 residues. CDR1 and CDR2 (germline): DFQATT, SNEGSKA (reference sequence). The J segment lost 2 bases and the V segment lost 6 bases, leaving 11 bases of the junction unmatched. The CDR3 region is CSAGRGGSTTDTQYF. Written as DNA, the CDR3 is TGCAGTGCGGGTAGAGGGGGCTCCACCACAGATACGCAGTATTTT.

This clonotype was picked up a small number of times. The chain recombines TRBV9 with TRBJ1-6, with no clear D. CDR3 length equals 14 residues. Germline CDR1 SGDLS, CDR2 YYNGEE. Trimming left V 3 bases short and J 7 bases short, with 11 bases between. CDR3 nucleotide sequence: TGTGCCAGCAGCGAGAGGACGGTAAATTCACCCCTCCACTTT. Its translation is CASSERTVNSPLHF. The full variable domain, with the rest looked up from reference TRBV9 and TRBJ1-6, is DSGVTQTPKHLITATGQRVTLRCSPRSGDLSVYWYQQSLDQGLQFLIQYYNGEERAKGNILERFSAQQFPDLHSELNLSSLELGDSALYFCASSERTVNSPLHFGNGTRLTVT.

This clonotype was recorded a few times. The CDR3 bases are TGTGCCAGCCAGTTACAGAAAGGGAGTTGGGAGACCCAGTACTTC. It is translated as CASQLQKGSWETQYF. The gene calls are TRBV6-5 and TRBJ2-5; a weak D match, TRBD2 (5 bases). The CDR3 has 15 amino acids. CDR1 and CDR2 from the germline V gene are MNHEY and SVGAGI. Trimming removed 8 bases from V and 5 bases from J, with 21 bases in between.

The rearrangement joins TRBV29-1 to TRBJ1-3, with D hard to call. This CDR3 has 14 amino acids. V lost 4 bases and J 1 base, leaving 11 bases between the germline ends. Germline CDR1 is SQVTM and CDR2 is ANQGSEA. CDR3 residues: CSVALQESGNTIYF. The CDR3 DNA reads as TGCAGCGTTGCTCTTCAGGAGTCTGGAAACACCATATATTTT.

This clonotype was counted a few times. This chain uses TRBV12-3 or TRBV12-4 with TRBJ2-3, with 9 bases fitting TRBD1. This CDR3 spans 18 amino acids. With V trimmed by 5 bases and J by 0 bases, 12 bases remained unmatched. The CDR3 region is CASSIDAGTGSSTDTQYF. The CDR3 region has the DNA TGTGCCAGCAGTATAGACGCCGGGACAGGGTCCAGCACAGATACGCAGTATTTT.

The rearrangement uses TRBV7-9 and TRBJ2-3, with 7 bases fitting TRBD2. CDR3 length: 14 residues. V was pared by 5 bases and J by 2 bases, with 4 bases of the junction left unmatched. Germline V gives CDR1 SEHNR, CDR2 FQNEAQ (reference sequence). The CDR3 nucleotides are TGTGCCAGCAGCCATTGGGACTACACAGATACGCAGTATTTT. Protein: CASSHWDYTDTQYF.

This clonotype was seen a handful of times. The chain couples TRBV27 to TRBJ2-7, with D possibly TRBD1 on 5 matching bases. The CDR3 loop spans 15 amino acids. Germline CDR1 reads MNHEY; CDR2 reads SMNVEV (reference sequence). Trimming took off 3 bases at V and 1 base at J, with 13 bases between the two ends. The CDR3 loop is CASSFQGSTSYEQYF. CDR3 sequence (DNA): TGTGCCAGCAGTTTCCAGGGTTCGACTTCCTACGAGCAGTACTTC.

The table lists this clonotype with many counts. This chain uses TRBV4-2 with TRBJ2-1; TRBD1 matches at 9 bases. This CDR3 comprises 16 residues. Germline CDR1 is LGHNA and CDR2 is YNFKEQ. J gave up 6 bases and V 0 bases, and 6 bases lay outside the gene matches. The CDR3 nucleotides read TGTGCCAGCAGCCAAGATCGGGGGACAGGGATCAATGAGCAGTTCTTC. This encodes CASSQDRGTGINEQFF.

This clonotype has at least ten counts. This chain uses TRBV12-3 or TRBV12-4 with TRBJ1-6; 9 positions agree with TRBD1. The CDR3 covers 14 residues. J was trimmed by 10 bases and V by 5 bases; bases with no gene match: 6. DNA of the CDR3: TGTGCCAGCAGTCAGGACAGGGGAAGGTCACCCCTCCACTTT. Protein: CASSQDRGRSPLHF.

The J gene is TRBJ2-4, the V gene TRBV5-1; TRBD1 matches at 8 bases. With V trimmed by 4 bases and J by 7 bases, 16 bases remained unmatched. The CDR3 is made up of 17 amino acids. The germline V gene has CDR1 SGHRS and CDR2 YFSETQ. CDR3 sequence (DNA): TGCGCCAGCAGCCCTCGATCGACAGGGGCGATAGTGAACATTCAGTACTTC. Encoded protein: CASSPRSTGAIVNIQYF.

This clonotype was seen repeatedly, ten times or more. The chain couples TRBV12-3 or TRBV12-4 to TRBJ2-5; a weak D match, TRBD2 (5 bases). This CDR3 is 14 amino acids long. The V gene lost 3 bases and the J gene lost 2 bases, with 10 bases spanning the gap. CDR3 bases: TGTGCCAGCAGTTTTGGGGTAGCGCAAGAGACCCAGTACTTC. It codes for CASSFGVAQETQYF.